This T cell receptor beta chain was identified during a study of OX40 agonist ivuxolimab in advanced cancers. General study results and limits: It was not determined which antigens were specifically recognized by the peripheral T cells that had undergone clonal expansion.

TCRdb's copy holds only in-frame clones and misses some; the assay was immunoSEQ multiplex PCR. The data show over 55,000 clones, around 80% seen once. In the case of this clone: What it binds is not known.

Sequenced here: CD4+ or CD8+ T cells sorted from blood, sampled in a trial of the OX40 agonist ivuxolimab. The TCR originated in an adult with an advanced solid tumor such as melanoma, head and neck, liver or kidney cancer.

The DNA of the CDR3 is TGTGCCAGTAGCTATGGACAGCCCGGAGATACGCAGTATTTT. This translates into CASSYGQPGDTQYF. The rearrangement links TRBV19 to TRBJ2-3; a possible D gene is TRBD1 (6 bases). Per the germline V gene, CDR1 is LNHDA and CDR2 is SQIVND (reference sequence). The V end was cut by 6 bases, the J end by 5 bases, with 15 bases between. The CDR3 runs to 14 residues.